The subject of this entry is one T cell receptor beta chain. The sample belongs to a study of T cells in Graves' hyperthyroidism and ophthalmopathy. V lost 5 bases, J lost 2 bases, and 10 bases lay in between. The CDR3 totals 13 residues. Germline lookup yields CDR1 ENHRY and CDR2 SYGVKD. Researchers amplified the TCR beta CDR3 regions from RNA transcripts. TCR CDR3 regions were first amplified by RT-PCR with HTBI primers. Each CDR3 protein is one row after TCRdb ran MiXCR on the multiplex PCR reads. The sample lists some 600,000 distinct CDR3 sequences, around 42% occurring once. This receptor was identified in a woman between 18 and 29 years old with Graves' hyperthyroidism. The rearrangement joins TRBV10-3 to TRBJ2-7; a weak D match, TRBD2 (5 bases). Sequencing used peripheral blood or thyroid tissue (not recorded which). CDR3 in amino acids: CAISRDGAYEQYF. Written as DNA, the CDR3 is TGTGCCATCAGTAGAGACGGGGCCTACGAGCAGTACTTC.